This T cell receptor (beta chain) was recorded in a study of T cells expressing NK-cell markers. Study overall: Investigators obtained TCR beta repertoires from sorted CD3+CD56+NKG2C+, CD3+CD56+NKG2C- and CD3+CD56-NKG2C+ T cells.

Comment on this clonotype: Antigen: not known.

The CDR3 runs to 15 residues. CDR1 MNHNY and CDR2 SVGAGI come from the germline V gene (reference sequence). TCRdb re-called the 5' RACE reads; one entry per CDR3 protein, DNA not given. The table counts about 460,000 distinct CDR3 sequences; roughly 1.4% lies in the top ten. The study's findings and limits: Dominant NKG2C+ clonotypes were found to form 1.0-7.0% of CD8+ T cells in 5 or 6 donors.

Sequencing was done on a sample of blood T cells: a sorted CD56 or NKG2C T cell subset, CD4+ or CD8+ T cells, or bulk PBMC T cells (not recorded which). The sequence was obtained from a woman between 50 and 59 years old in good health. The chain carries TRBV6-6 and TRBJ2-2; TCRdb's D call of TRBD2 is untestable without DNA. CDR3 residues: CASRGLAGGMGELFF.